This passage covers 18 T cell receptor beta chains from one sample sequenced in a study of control samples from healthy donors and cancer patients. Generated by immunoSEQ multiplex PCR, the TCRdb table keeps only in-frame clones and is missing some. The sample holds some 120,000 clones; approximately 90% are singletons and the top ten take roughly 12%. The specimen was blood. Receptor source: a man under 40 in good health.

The J gene is TRBJ1-1, the V gene TRBV7-9, with TRBD1 identical over 10 bases. CDR3 length equals 13 residues. CDR1 and CDR2 from the germline V gene are SEHNR and FQNEAQ (reference sequence). V dropped 5 bases and J dropped 10; count of bases not matched to a gene: 7. CDR3 protein: CASSAGTGVRAFF. The DNA of the CDR3 is TGTGCCAGCAGCGCCGGGACAGGGGTTAGAGCTTTCTTT.

This chain links TRBV24-1 with TRBJ2-7; either TRBD1 or TRBD2 may fit D (5 bases each). Germline assignment: CDR1 KGHDR and CDR2 SFDVKD. The CDR3 covers 13 residues. V was pared by 5 bases and J by 5 bases, with 12 bases between. DNA of the CDR3: TGTGCCACCAGTGGTCCCTCGGGGCACGAGCAGTACTTC. It encodes CATSGPSGHEQYF.

This clone came up a few times. V is TRBV9 and J is TRBJ1-6; D remains unclear. CDR3 size: 18 residues. V lost 0 bases, J lost 10 bases, and 23 bases lay in between. Germline-derived CDR1 and CDR2 are SGDLS and YYNGEE. The CDR3 bases are TGTGCCAGCAGCGTAGGCCCTCGGGAATACTCTGATCGGTCACCCCTCCACTTT. It translates to CASSVGPREYSDRSPLHF.

The chain couples TRBV10-1 to TRBJ1-1; 8 bases align to TRBD1. This CDR3 contains 17 residues. V dropped 0 bases and J dropped 4; count of bases not matched to a gene: 10. From germline, CDR1 is WNHNN and CDR2 SYGVQD (reference sequence). CDR3 sequence: CASSESARGPLPTEAFF. The CDR3 nucleotides are TGCGCCAGCAGTGAGTCGGCCAGGGGGCCCCTGCCCACTGAAGCTTTCTTT.

This rearrangement joins TRBV5-6 to TRBJ2-5, with a tentative D call TRBD2 (6 bases). Trimming took 6 bases from V and 1 from J, leaving 10 bases between them. The CDR3 contains 13 residues. Germline V gives CDR1 SGHDT, CDR2 YYEEEE. CDR3 sequence reads: CASTLGGQETQYF. The CDR3 nucleotides are TGTGCCAGCACCCTCGGGGGCCAAGAGACCCAGTACTTC. Looking up the rest from reference TRBV5-6 and TRBJ2-5 gives the full variable domain: DAGVTQSPTHLIKTRGQQVTLRCSPKSGHDTVSWYQQALGQGPQFIFQYYEEEERQRGNFPDRFSGHQFPNYSSELNVNALLLGDSALYLCASTLGGQETQYFGPGTRLLVL.

This chain joins TRBV6-6 and TRBJ1-5, with no clear D. The CDR3 is 11 amino acids. Germline CDR1 and CDR2: MNHNY and SVGAGI (reference sequence). Trimming removed 5 bases at V and 16 bases at J, with 15 bases between. CDR3 nucleotides: TGTGCCAGCAGTAGCGGACTCCTGGTCCATTTT. Its protein product is CASSSGLLVHF.

The chain recombines TRBV2 with TRBJ1-1; 7 bases agree with TRBD1. Trimming cost V 2 bases and J 6 bases; bases outside gene matches: 9. The CDR3 sequence is 15 residues long. The germline gives CDR1 SNHLY, CDR2 FYNNEI. CDR3 loop: CASSEREGAGSEAFF. For the CDR3, the DNA is TGTGCCAGCAGTGAAAGAGAGGGGGCCGGGTCTGAAGCTTTCTTT.

The J gene is TRBJ2-7, the V gene TRBV10-1; D may match TRBD1 or TRBD2 (5 bases each). The ends were cut back, 7 bases at V and 4 bases at J, with 14 bases in the middle. This CDR3 spans 13 amino acids. Per the germline V gene, CDR1 is WNHNN and CDR2 is SYGVQD (reference sequence). DNA for the CDR3: TGCGCCAGCACCCGGGACCTGTCGTACGAGCAGTACTTC. Translation gives CASTRDLSYEQYF.

The chain employs TRBV12-3 or TRBV12-4 and TRBJ1-2; D call uncertain. V was trimmed by 4 bases and J by 3 bases, leaving 6 bases between them. The length of the CDR3 is 12 residues. Here the CDR3 DNA reads TGTGCCAGCAGTTCAGGATACTATGGCTACACCTTC. Translated, it gives CASSSGYYGYTF.

The V and J genes are TRBV6-5 and TRBJ1-2, with 9 bases aligning to TRBD1. The junction had 4 bases not matched to a gene; V was cut back by 6 bases and J by 8 bases. The germline CDR1 and CDR2 sequences are MNHEY and SVGAGI. The CDR3 runs 12 residues. The CDR3: CASRVTGGGYTF. The CDR3 nucleotides read TGTGCCAGCAGAGTGACAGGGGGAGGCTACACCTTC.

This chain links TRBV5-1 with TRBJ1-1; TRBD1 aligns across 8 bases. There are 16 residues in the CDR3. The trim removed 0 bases at V and 4 bases at J, leaving 8 bases unmatched. Germline assignment: CDR1 SGHRS and CDR2 YFSETQ. The CDR3 nucleotides are TGCGCCAGCAGCTTGGGGTCTGGCAGGGGGCCCACTGAAGCTTTCTTT. This gives the protein CASSLGSGRGPTEAFF.

The genes are TRBV6-6 and TRBJ1-6; 7 nucleotides line up with TRBD1. This CDR3 has 15 residues. After removal of 7 bases from V and 6 bases from J, the junction contained 9 bases not matched to a gene. Germline assignment: CDR1 MNHNY and CDR2 SVGAGI (reference sequence). CDR3 in amino acids: CASTRTGSSNSPLHF. Here the CDR3 DNA reads TGTGCCAGCACCCGGACAGGCTCTTCTAATTCACCCCTCCACTTT.

This chain connects TRBV6-5 to TRBJ1-5; the D is unclear. CDR3 size: 13 residues. CDR1 and CDR2 (germline): MNHEY, SVGAGI. V was cut by 2 bases and J by 0 bases, with 2 bases left in between. CDR3 nucleotides: TGTGCCAGCAGTTACGATAGCAATCAGCCCCAGCATTTT. Amino acid sequence: CASSYDSNQPQHF.

In DNA form, the CDR3 reads TGTGCCAGCTCACCCCAGGGAAATTTAGCGGGGGCCAACGTCCTGACTTTC. Its translation is CASSPQGNLAGANVLTF. J is TRBJ2-6 and V is TRBV18, with D perhaps matching TRBD1 or TRBD2 (5 bases each). The V gene lost 3 bases and the J gene lost 4 bases, with 16 bases spanning the gap. Germline CDR1 reads KGHSH; CDR2 reads LQKENI. This CDR3 spans 17 amino acids.

The rearrangement joins TRBV4-1 to TRBJ1-1; 7 nucleotides line up with TRBD1. The CDR3 totals 16 residues. Germline CDR1 reads MGHRA; CDR2 reads YSYEKL. J was trimmed by 4 bases and V by 0 bases; bases with no gene match: 8. In nucleotides, the CDR3 is TGCGCCAGCAGCCAAGAGGGTCGAGGGGGCTTCACTGAAGCTTTCTTT. This translates into CASSQEGRGGFTEAFF.

This clone was counted a few times. The rearrangement uses TRBV6-5 and TRBJ1-3; a possible D gene is TRBD1 (5 bases). CDR1 and CDR2 from the germline V gene are MNHEY and SVGAGI. V was trimmed by 8 bases and J by 2 bases, leaving 16 bases between them. CDR3 length: 15 residues. The CDR3 here is CASQGGSVPGNTIYF. The CDR3 DNA follows: TGTGCCAGCCAGGGAGGGTCTGTACCTGGAAACACCATATATTTT.

The chain uses TRBV6-1 and TRBJ2-2; perhaps D is TRBD1 or TRBD2 (5 bases each). CDR1 is MNHNS, CDR2 SASEGT, per germline. The CDR3 length is 14 residues. Trimming left V 1 base short and J 6 bases short, with 9 bases between. CDR3 bases: TGTGCCAGCAGTGAAGGGGGGAGTCCCGGGGAGCTGTTTTTT. It translates to CASSEGGSPGELFF.

The chain is built from TRBV5-1 and TRBJ1-2, with D maybe TRBD1 (6 bases). CDR3 length: 11 amino acids. Trimming took 4 bases from V and 12 from J, leaving 13 bases between them. CDR1 and CDR2 from the germline V gene are SGHRS and YFSETQ. CDR3 sequence: CASSNNRDNTF. The DNA for the CDR3 is TGCGCCAGCAGCAACAACAGGGATAACACCTTC. The variable domain in full, completed from reference TRBV5-1 and TRBJ1-2, reads KAGVTQTPRYLIKTRGQQVTLSCSPISGHRSVSWYQQTPGQGLQFLFEYFSETQRNKGNFPGRFSGRQFSNSRSEMNVSTLELGDSALYLCASSNNRDNTFGSGTRLTVV.